These 11 T cell receptor beta chains came from one sample sequenced in a study of T cell changes during pregnancy in multiple sclerosis. Repertoires were generated with immunoSEQ multiplex PCR, while TCRdb's copy carries only in-frame clones and drops some. The table lists about 18,000 clones, roughly 84% of them singletons. This sample comprised CD8+ T cells from peripheral blood mononuclear cells, obtained in the third trimester of pregnancy. The receptors come from a female donor in good health, enrolled as a control in a pregnancy study.

V usage is TRBV5-5 and J usage is TRBJ1-2; D is possibly TRBD1 (6 bases). The CDR3 is made up of 13 amino acids. Germline CDR1 SGHKS, CDR2 YYEKEE (reference sequence). The V end lost 2 bases, the J end lost 7 bases, and 12 bases lay between the germline ends. CDR3 residues: CASSFDRSIGYTF. The CDR3 coding sequence is TGTGCCAGCAGCTTTGACAGGTCCATTGGCTACACCTTC.

V gene TRBV6-6 combines with J gene TRBJ2-7; 8 bases fit TRBD2. The CDR3 has 11 amino acids. Germline CDR1 and CDR2: MNHNY and SVGAGI (reference sequence). The V segment lost 8 bases and the J segment 6 bases; nucleotides outside the gene matches: 3. The CDR3 spells CASYRGGEQYF. CDR3 bases: TGTGCCAGCTATCGGGGGGGCGAGCAGTACTTC.

J is TRBJ2-7 and V is TRBV7-9; D possibly corresponds to TRBD2 (7 bases). The CDR3 loop spans 14 amino acids. The germline V gene has CDR1 SEHNR and CDR2 FQNEAQ (reference sequence). V gave up 5 bases and J gave up 3 bases, with 14 bases separating them. The DNA of the CDR3 is TGTGCCAGCAGCCCAGCGGGACAAATCTACGAGCAGTACTTC. It specifies CASSPAGQIYEQYF.

The rearrangement joins TRBV7-6 to TRBJ2-2; TRBD1 aligns across 9 bases. The CDR3 length is 16 residues. The germline CDR1 and CDR2 sequences are SGHVS and FNYEAQ. V gave up 5 bases and J gave up 0 bases; unmatched junction bases: 4. The CDR3 DNA reads TGTGCCAGCAGCAGGGACAGGGACGCGAACACCGGGGAGCTGTTTTTT. Encoded protein: CASSRDRDANTGELFF.

V and J are TRBV6-1 and TRBJ2-7; 8 nucleotides agree with TRBD1. The CDR3 spans 14 residues. CDR1 and CDR2 (germline): MNHNS, SASEGT. Trimming removed 6 bases from V and 0 bases from J; junction bases left unmatched: 4. CDR3 amino acids: CASSAGTGSYEQYF. The CDR3 nucleotides are TGTGCCAGCAGCGCCGGGACAGGCTCCTACGAGCAGTACTTC.

This rearrangement joins TRBV6-6 to TRBJ1-2; weak D call: TRBD1 (5 bases). This CDR3 is 14 amino acids long. Germline loops: CDR1 MNHNY, CDR2 SVGAGI (reference sequence). The V gene lost 6 bases and the J gene lost 1 base, with 12 bases spanning the gap. The CDR3 loop is CASSWGQDNYGYTF. The CDR3 nucleotides read TGTGCCAGCAGCTGGGGCCAGGATAACTATGGCTACACCTTC.

The chain joins TRBV13 to TRBJ2-5; D may be TRBD1 (5 bases). Per the germline V gene, CDR1 is PRHDT and CDR2 is FYEKMQ (reference sequence). The CDR3 is 15 amino acids. V was clipped by 4 bases and J by 0 bases, with 12 bases between them. The CDR3 bases are TGTGCCAGCAGCTGGGGCAGATCGTACCAAGAGACCCAGTACTTC. Translated: CASSWGRSYQETQYF. The full variable domain, its missing parts supplied by reference TRBV13 and TRBJ2-5, is AAGVIQSPRHLIKEKRETATLKCYPIPRHDTVYWYQQGPGQDPQFLISFYEKMQSDKGSIPDRFSAQQFSDYHSELNMSSLELGDSALYFCASSWGRSYQETQYFGPGTRLLVL.

The rearrangement links TRBV19 to TRBJ1-1, with D unclear. Deletions cut 4 bases from V and 2 bases from J, with 14 bases between. This CDR3 spans 15 amino acids. The germline V gene has CDR1 LNHDA and CDR2 SQIVND (reference sequence). DNA for the CDR3: TGTGCCAGTAGTAGCCGAGGGCCGAAAAACACTGAAGCTTTCTTT. This codes for CASSSRGPKNTEAFF.

J is TRBJ2-7 and V is TRBV9; TRBD2 is a possible D gene (5 bases). This CDR3 is built from 14 residues. From germline, CDR1 is SGDLS and CDR2 YYNGEE. V was pared by 0 bases and J by 6 bases, with 13 bases between. The DNA for the CDR3 is TGTGCCAGCAGCGTAGATCGGGCGGGTGCCGAGCAGTACTTC. It encodes CASSVDRAGAEQYF.

J is TRBJ2-2 and V is TRBV5-5; 16 bases fit TRBD2. This CDR3 is 18 amino acids long. V shed 4 bases, J shed 2 bases, and the junction held 5 bases outside the gene matches. Germline V gene sequence: CDR1 SGHKS, CDR2 YYEKEE (reference sequence). The CDR3 DNA reads TGTGCCAGCAGCCAGGGACTAGCGGGAGGGCCTAACACCGGGGAGCTGTTTTTT. Amino acids: CASSQGLAGGPNTGELFF.

The CDR3 nucleotides are TGTGCCAGCAGTTACTCCCCGCCAGGGCTCCAAGAGACCCAGTACTTC. Translated: CASSYSPPGLQETQYF. This rearrangement joins TRBV6-5 to TRBJ2-5; tentative D call: TRBD1 (5 bases). Germline V gene sequence: CDR1 MNHEY, CDR2 SVGAGI. This CDR3 spans 16 amino acids. V was pared by 0 bases and J by 1 base, with 12 bases between.